The text below deals with one T cell receptor beta chain. Its antigen is as yet unknown. TCR beta cDNA was reverse-transcribed from around 0.55 ug of total RNA. The reaction used a constant-region primer and ProtoScript II reverse transcriptase. Construction of TCR beta libraries relied on three successive nested multiplex PCR rounds employing slightly modified ARM-PCR. TCRdb passed the multiplex PCR reads through MiXCR, listing each CDR3 protein once. The sample holds 100,000 or so distinct CDR3 sequences, around two thirds seen once. The data belong to a study of tumor-infiltrating lymphocytes in primary liver carcinoma. Study background: With diameters of roughly 4 to 11 cm, tumors were stage T1-T3 N0M0. Sequenced samples came back with roughly 3.65 to 7.5 million productive TCRbeta reads, and the counts looked alike across tissue types.

The source material, roughly 18-33 mg of unsorted bulk tissue, was used to co-extract RNA and DNA. Surgeons treated the primary liver carcinoma of the patients by surgical resection. Study observations and caveats: When set against blood, tumors had a significantly higher top-250-clone fraction (p = 0.039).

This TCR derives from an older woman with primary liver carcinoma and hepatitis B virus infection. Material for sequencing was liver tumor tissue from sampling region 2. Subset meaning: tumor region T2, inferior pole.

Here the CDR3 DNA reads TGCGCCAGCAGTGAACAGACAGGGGGCCGGATCAATGAGCAGTTCTTC. Its protein is CASSEQTGGRINEQFF. The V and J genes are TRBV10-1 and TRBJ2-1; TRBD1 matches 10 bases. The CDR3 has 16 amino acids. The ends lost 3 bases at V and 6 bases at J; junction bases unmatched: 8. CDR1 is WNHNN and CDR2 is SYGVQD in the germline V gene (reference sequence).